These 15 T cell receptor beta chains were sequenced from one sample in a study of blood T cell repertoires in COVID-19. The table came from immunoSEQ multiplex PCR; TCRdb's copy has only in-frame clones and leaves some out. Of about 220,000 clones detected, about three quarters appear once; the ten largest clones hold approximately 7.2%. Sequencing used peripheral blood. The receptor source for this set is a woman in her seventies with acute or convalescent COVID-19.

This chain connects TRBV7-2 to TRBJ2-7, with 7 bases that match TRBD1. Looked up from germline, CDR1 is SGHTA and CDR2 is FQGNSA. The CDR3 is 14 amino acids. V was pared by 5 bases and J by 2 bases, with 6 bases of the junction left unmatched. CDR3 region: CASSTIDRAYEQYF. CDR3 DNA: TGTGCCAGCAGCACAATCGACAGGGCCTACGAGCAGTACTTC.

The V call is TRBV7-9, the J call TRBJ2-1; the D gene is possibly TRBD1 (5 bases). The CDR3 contains 14 residues. CDR1 is SEHNR, CDR2 FQNEAQ, per germline (reference sequence). Trimming left V 5 bases short and J 0 bases short, with 8 bases between. In DNA, the CDR3 is TGTGCCAGCAGCCAAAGGGGCTCCTACAATGAGCAGTTCTTC. This encodes CASSQRGSYNEQFF.

This chain uses TRBV2 with TRBJ1-5; the D gene is possibly TRBD1 (6 bases). V dropped 5 bases and J dropped 0 bases, with 11 bases sitting between them. Germline assignment: CDR1 SNHLY and CDR2 FYNNEI. The CDR3 consists of 15 residues. This CDR3 reads CASSLQGISNQPQHF. CDR3 nucleotides: TGTGCCAGCAGTCTCCAGGGGATTAGCAATCAGCCCCAGCATTTT.

This chain uses TRBV6-1 with TRBJ2-3, with D possibly being TRBD1 (5 bases). Trimming took 1 base from V and 3 from J, leaving 8 bases between them. The CDR3 spans 14 residues. Germline V lookup: CDR1 MNHNS, CDR2 SASEGT. The CDR3 spells CASSEVQGTDTQYF. In DNA, the CDR3 is TGTGCCAGCAGTGAAGTTCAGGGAACAGATACGCAGTATTTT.

The chain is built from TRBV3-1 (or the pseudogene TRBV3-2) and TRBJ2-1; 10 bases fit TRBD1. V was pared by 1 base and J by 0 bases, with 3 bases of the junction left unmatched. Germline V gives CDR1 LGHDT, CDR2 YNNKEL (reference sequence). This CDR3 is 17 amino acids long. The chain's CDR3 is CASSQAWDRGSYNEQFF. Written as DNA, the CDR3 is TGTGCCAGCAGCCAAGCCTGGGACAGGGGCTCCTACAATGAGCAGTTCTTC.

This chain connects TRBV6-5 to TRBJ1-2; 7 bases fit TRBD1. Germline CDR1 reads MNHEY; CDR2 reads SVGAGI. V gave up 0 bases and J gave up 8 bases; unmatched junction bases: 6. The CDR3 consists of 14 residues. The CDR3 DNA is TGTGCCAGCAGTTACTCGGCCACAGGGGACGGCTACACCTTC. This sequence encodes CASSYSATGDGYTF.

The chain uses TRBV5-6 and TRBJ1-3; 8 bases align to TRBD1. The CDR3 is 15 amino acids. Looked up from germline, CDR1 is SGHDT and CDR2 is YYEEEE. Trimming removed 0 bases from V and 2 bases from J; junction bases left unmatched: 1. CDR3 amino acids: CASSLDRGAGNTIYF. The CDR3 nucleotides read TGTGCCAGCAGCTTGGACAGGGGGGCTGGAAACACCATATATTTT.

The chain is built from TRBV2 and TRBJ2-7; TRBD1 matches 7 bases. The CDR3 length is 13 residues. Germline lookup yields CDR1 SNHLY and CDR2 FYNNEI. DNA for the CDR3: TGTGCCAGCAGTTCAGCGGACAGGTCCCCCCTCCACGTC. Translated, it gives CASSSADRSPLHV.

J is TRBJ2-5 and V is TRBV5-1, with 11 bases fitting TRBD2. Germline CDR1 is SGHRS and CDR2 is YFSETQ. The CDR3 spans 14 residues. Losses at the gene ends were 5 bases for V and 8 bases for J; bases not matched to a gene: 8. CDR3 sequence reads: CASSSSGGTPTQYF. The CDR3 bases are TGCGCCAGCAGTTCTAGCGGGGGGACTCCCACCCAGTACTTC.

The CDR3 nucleotides are TGTGCCAGCAGCTTAGCGCCCCGGACTAGCGGTCCGGGGCAGTACTTC. Encoded protein: CASSLAPRTSGPGQYF. The chain links TRBV7-2 to TRBJ2-7; the match to TRBD2 covers 10 bases. The ends lost 0 bases at V and 9 bases at J; junction bases unmatched: 11. Germline lookup yields CDR1 SGHTA and CDR2 FQGNSA. The CDR3 runs 16 residues.

V is TRBV6-6 and J is TRBJ1-2, with 7 bases matching TRBD1. The CDR3 extends over 15 amino acids. The germline V gene has CDR1 MNHNY and CDR2 SVGAGI (reference sequence). Trimming cost V 6 bases and J 4 bases; bases outside gene matches: 11. DNA of the CDR3: TGTGCCAGCAGATATTCCGGGACAGATTTCTATGGCTACACCTTC. Amino acid sequence: CASRYSGTDFYGYTF.

The chain couples TRBV18 to TRBJ1-1; 8 bases line up with TRBD1. CDR1 KGHSH and CDR2 LQKENI come from the germline V gene. V shed 5 bases, J shed 0 bases, and the junction held 2 bases outside the gene matches. This CDR3 spans 14 amino acids. CDR3 in DNA: TGTGCCAGCTCATCGGACAGGGTGAACACTGAAGCTTTCTTT. Translation gives CASSSDRVNTEAFF.

This clone has more than one count but fewer than ten. The gene calls are TRBV5-8 and TRBJ2-5; 8 positions match TRBD1. Looked up from germline, CDR1 is SGHTS and CDR2 is YDEGEE. This CDR3 region has 15 residues. The trim removed 4 bases at V and 0 bases at J, leaving 5 bases unmatched. CDR3 in amino acids: CASSPRTGHQETQYF. In DNA form, the CDR3 reads TGTGCCAGCAGCCCCCGGACAGGGCACCAAGAGACCCAGTACTTC. Filled out from reference TRBV5-8 and TRBJ2-5, the complete variable domain reads EAGVTQSPTHLIKTRGQQATLRCSPISGHTSVYWYQQALGLGLQFLLWYDEGEERNRGNFPPRFSGRQFPNYSSELNVNALELEDSALYLCASSPRTGHQETQYFGPGTRLLVL.

Comments on this clone: Other DNA sequences within the sample encode an identical CDR3. The gene calls are TRBV2 and TRBJ2-5; maybe TRBD2 (7 bases). V lost 6 bases and J lost 1, with 9 bases in between. Germline CDR1 is SNHLY and CDR2 is FYNNEI. The CDR3 has 13 residues. This CDR3 reads CASSRGAQETQYF. DNA for the CDR3: TGTGCCAGCAGCCGGGGGGCCCAAGAGACCCAGTACTTC.

The chain carries TRBV2 and TRBJ2-3; D unclear. The CDR3 has 12 amino acids. CDR1 and CDR2 from the germline V gene are SNHLY and FYNNEI. Trimming removed 11 bases at V and 1 base at J, with 10 bases between. CDR3 coding DNA: TGTGCCTCCTCGGCGGGCACAGATACGCAGTATTTT. This encodes CASSAGTDTQYF.